This is a list of T cell receptor beta chains from one sample in a study of blood T cell repertoires in COVID-19. Only in-frame clones appear in the TCRdb table, and some are missing; sequencing was by immunoSEQ multiplex PCR. The sample includes a few hundred thousand clones, 87% of them seen just once. Sequences were obtained from PBMCs or T cells enriched from blood (not recorded which). The receptor set was obtained from a woman aged 45 to 65 who had recovered from COVID-19. Each CDR3 is given with its conserved first and last residue. A D gene is named only where the DNA matches it firmly. Some rows have no size entry. The others give once, few or many, or a class for an expanded clone.

J gene | D gene | clone size | V gene | CDR3 protein | CDR3 DNA
TRBJ2-1 | TRBD1 | . | TRBV6-5 | CASSQTGNSYNEQFF | TGTGCCAGCAGCCAGACAGGGAACTCCTACAATGAGCAGTTCTTC
TRBJ1-6 | TRBD1 | few | TRBV7-2 | CASRPGTDNSPLHF | TGTGCCAGCAGGCCCGGGACAGATAATTCACCCCTCCACTTT
TRBJ1-6 | . | once | TRBV18 | CASSQGGNSPLHF | TGTGCCAGCTCTCAGGGTGGGAATTCACCCCTCCACTTT
TRBJ2-5 | TRBD2 | . | TRBV9 | CASSGGRLAGVETQYF | TGTGCCAGCAGCGGGGGCAGACTAGCGGGGGTAGAGACCCAGTACTTC
TRBJ1-2 | TRBD1 | once | TRBV30 | CAGQGDRGVGYTF | TGTGCCGGCCAGGGGGACAGGGGGGTCGGGTACACCTTC
TRBJ1-4 | . | . | TRBV25-1 | CASSVAGSEEKLFF | TGTGCCAGCAGTGTCGCAGGGTCGGAGGAAAAACTGTTTTTT
TRBJ1-4 | TRBD1 | . | TRBV5-8 | CASSLTGVVGTNEKLFF | TGTGCCAGCAGCCTGACAGGGGTAGTCGGAACTAATGAAAAACTGTTTTTT
TRBJ1-6 | . | . | TRBV21-1 | CASSKDVGAGGHSYNSPLHF | TGTGCCAGCAGCAAGGACGTGGGCGCCGGGGGGCACTCCTATAATTCACCCCTCCACTTT
TRBJ1-1 | . | . | TRBV7-2 | CASSLTPQGLNTEAFF | TGTGCCAGCAGCTTAACCCCCCAGGGGTTGAACACTGAAGCTTTCTTT
TRBJ2-3 | . | . | TRBV9 | CASSVAGDRVTDTQYF | TGTGCCAGCAGCGTAGCGGGGGACCGAGTGACAGATACGCAGTATTTT
TRBJ2-4 | TRBD2 | . | TRBV11-2 | CASNSGRLAKNIQYF | TGTGCCAGCAACTCCGGGAGGCTAGCCAAAAACATTCAGTACTTC
TRBJ2-7 | . | . | TRBV12-3/TRBV12-4 | CASSSHYEQYF | TGTGCCAGCAGTTCACACTACGAGCAGTACTTC
TRBJ1-5 | . | . | TRBV19 | CASSSWQGPQPQHF | TGTGCCAGTAGTTCCTGGCAGGGGCCCCAGCCCCAGCATTTT
TRBJ2-3 | TRBD2 | . | TRBV28 | CASSPGTSGGYTDTQYF | TGTGCCAGCAGTCCAGGCACTAGCGGGGGGTACACAGATACGCAGTATTTT
TRBJ1-2 | . | . | TRBV28 | CASSLSAGEYGYTF | TGTGCCAGCAGTTTATCTGCAGGGGAATATGGCTACACCTTC
TRBJ2-1 | . | . | TRBV4-1 | CASSLPPDRILNNEQFF | TGCGCCAGCAGCCTCCCCCCCGACAGGATCCTTAACAATGAGCAGTTCTTC
TRBJ2-3 | TRBD2 | . | TRBV5-1 | CASSSLAGADTQYF | TGCGCCAGCAGCTCTTTAGCGGGGGCTGATACGCAGTATTTT
TRBJ2-3 | TRBD1 | once | TRBV9 | CASSTSRGRRTDTQYF | TGTGCCAGCAGCACGTCCAGGGGGAGACGAACAGATACGCAGTATTTT
TRBJ2-3 | . | . | TRBV3-1/TRBV3-2 | CASSQVRWADTQYF | TGTGCCAGCAGCCAAGTCCGGTGGGCGGATACGCAGTATTTT
TRBJ1-1 | TRBD1 | few | TRBV19 | CASSIDRGLEAFF | TGTGCCAGTAGTATTGACAGGGGCCTTGAAGCTTTCTTT
TRBJ1-2 | TRBD1 | once | TRBV6-6 | CASSPGQEYGYTF | TGTGCCAGCAGTCCCGGACAGGAGTATGGCTACACCTTC
TRBJ2-3 | TRBD2 | . | TRBV9 | CASSYSGGTDTQYF | TGTGCCAGCAGCTACAGCGGGGGCACAGATACGCAGTATTTT
TRBJ2-3 | . | . | TRBV11-2 | CASSFRGTERADTQYF | TGTGCCAGCAGCTTCAGGGGCACTGAACGGGCAGATACGCAGTATTTT
TRBJ1-6 | TRBD1 | . | TRBV5-6 | CASSLGGTVRDSPLHF | TGTGCCAGCAGCTTGGGGGGGACAGTCCGCGATTCACCCCTCCACTTT
TRBJ1-4 | . | . | TRBV15 | CATSRGRGPGEKLFF | TGTGCCACCAGCAGAGGAAGAGGGCCCGGTGAAAAACTGTTTTTT
TRBJ1-2 | TRBD1 | . | TRBV16 | CASSQSRQGALYGYTF | TGTGCCAGCAGCCAATCGCGGCAGGGGGCTCTCTATGGCTACACCTTC
TRBJ1-1 | . | . | TRBV29-1 | CSVRQAMNTEAFF | TGCAGCGTGCGACAGGCCATGAACACTGAAGCTTTCTTT
TRBJ2-7 | TRBD1 | . | TRBV5-6 | CASSRGTGGIDEQYF | TGTGCCAGCAGCAGGGGGACAGGGGGCATAGACGAGCAGTACTTC
TRBJ1-5 | . | . | TRBV5-1 | CASSQGQDQPQHF | TGCGCCAGCAGCCAGGGACAAGATCAGCCCCAGCATTTT
TRBJ1-5 | TRBD1 | few | TRBV6-5 | CASSYFGQGGDQPQHF | TGTGCCAGCAGTTACTTCGGACAGGGGGGGGATCAGCCCCAGCATTTT
TRBJ1-5 | . | . | TRBV28 | CASSLVWQGGNQPQHF | TGTGCCAGCAGCCTGGTCTGGCAGGGTGGGAATCAGCCCCAGCATTTT
TRBJ1-1 | TRBD1 | . | TRBV18 | CASSHGTGGYTEAFF | TGTGCCAGCTCACACGGGACAGGGGGCTACACTGAAGCTTTCTTT
TRBJ2-1 | TRBD2 | . | TRBV27 | CASRDGRGRFEQFF | TGTGCCAGCAGGGACGGGCGGGGGAGATTTGAGCAGTTCTTC
TRBJ2-5 | . | . | TRBV29-1 | CSVEVEGETQYF | TGCAGCGTTGAGGTGGAGGGAGAGACCCAGTACTTC
TRBJ2-6 | TRBD1 | . | TRBV27 | CASKGQGFMSGANVLTF | TGTGCCAGCAAAGGACAGGGATTTATGTCTGGGGCCAACGTCCTGACTTTC
TRBJ1-2 | TRBD1 | . | TRBV19 | CASSIDRGYGYTF | TGTGCCAGTAGTATCGACAGGGGCTATGGCTACACCTTC
TRBJ1-5 | TRBD1 | . | TRBV4-2 | CASSQADRGEEPQHF | TGTGCCAGCAGCCAAGCAGACAGGGGAGAGGAGCCCCAGCATTTT
TRBJ2-5 | TRBD2 | . | TRBV11-2 | CASSLGAGGGKETQYF | TGTGCCAGCAGCTTAGGGGCTGGCGGGGGTAAAGAGACCCAGTACTTC
TRBJ2-4 | . | . | TRBV28 | CASRTGSFIQYF | TGTGCCAGCAGGACCGGGTCATTCATTCAGTACTTC
TRBJ1-2 | TRBD1 | . | TRBV10-3 | CAIGKTGTDVGYTF | TGTGCCATCGGAAAGACCGGGACAGATGTCGGCTACACCTTC
TRBJ1-2 | . | . | TRBV2 | CASKQGIDYGYTF | TGTGCCAGCAAACAGGGTATAGACTATGGCTACACCTTC
TRBJ2-2 | . | . | TRBV7-9 | CASSFAGYGELFF | TGTGCCAGCAGCTTCGCAGGGTACGGGGAGCTGTTTTTT
TRBJ1-4 | . | few | TRBV27 | CASSLFSIRTANNEKLFF | TGTGCCAGCAGTTTGTTCTCCATAAGGACAGCCAACAATGAAAAACTGTTTTTT
TRBJ1-2 | TRBD1 | . | TRBV4-3 | CASSQGGRTGGLSF | TGCGCCAGCAGCCAAGGGGGGAGGACAGGCGGGCTCTCCTTC
TRBJ1-1 | . | . | TRBV5-1 | CASSRRVDTEAFF | TGCGCCAGCAGCCGCAGGGTCGACACTGAAGCTTTCTTT
TRBJ2-3 | . | . | TRBV29-1 | CSVESATDTQYF | TGCAGCGTTGAGTCAGCGACAGATACGCAGTATTTT
TRBJ1-3 | TRBD1 | . | TRBV6-5 | CASSYNRGRNTIYF | TGTGCCAGCAGTTACAACAGGGGACGAAACACCATATATTTT
TRBJ1-1 | TRBD1 | few | TRBV16 | CASSQTPTGLGEAFF | TGTGCCAGCAGCCAAACCCCGACAGGGTTGGGTGAAGCTTTCTTT
TRBJ1-5 | . | . | TRBV30 | CAWSKGVGQPQHF | TGTGCCTGGAGTAAGGGGGTAGGTCAGCCCCAGCATTTT
TRBJ2-1 | . | . | TRBV7-8 | CASSITSTLNEQFF | TGTGCCAGCAGCATAACTAGTACGCTCAATGAGCAGTTCTTC
TRBJ1-1 | . | once | TRBV2 | CASSGVRGATEAFF | TGTGCCAGCAGTGGCGTCAGGGGTGCCACTGAAGCTTTCTTT
TRBJ1-2 | TRBD1 | . | TRBV30 | CAWSGGTGEGGYTF | TGTGCCTGGAGTGGGGGGACAGGGGAAGGCGGCTACACCTTC
TRBJ2-1 | TRBD2 | . | TRBV28 | CASSPTSGGRNEQFF | TGTGCCAGCAGTCCCACTAGCGGGGGGCGCAATGAGCAGTTCTTC
TRBJ1-5 | . | . | TRBV6-5 | CASRGQGTQPQHF | TGTGCCAGCAGGGGTCAGGGGACCCAGCCCCAGCATTTT